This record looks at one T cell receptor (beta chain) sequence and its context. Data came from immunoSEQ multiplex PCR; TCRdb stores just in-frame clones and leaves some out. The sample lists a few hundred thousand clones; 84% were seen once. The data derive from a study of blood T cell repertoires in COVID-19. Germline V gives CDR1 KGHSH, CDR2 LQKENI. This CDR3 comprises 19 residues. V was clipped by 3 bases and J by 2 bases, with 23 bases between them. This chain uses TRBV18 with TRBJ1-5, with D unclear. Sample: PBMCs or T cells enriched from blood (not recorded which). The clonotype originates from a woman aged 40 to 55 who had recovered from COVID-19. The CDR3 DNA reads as TGTGCCAGCTCACCTCTCCGGTCGGGTCGGGGAATGGGCAATCAGCCCCAGCATTTT. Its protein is CASSPLRSGRGMGNQPQHF.